The 16 T cell receptor beta chains reported below all come from one sample, sequenced in a study of CD8 T cells in ankylosing spondylitis. Study-wide points: Seemingly distinctive of ankylosing spondylitis blood was a TCR beta motif formed by eight highly homologous variants.

Their antigens are not known. TCRdb re-analysed the 5' RACE reads in MiXCR, keeping a single row per CDR3 protein. The sample lists about 390,000 distinct CDR3 sequences; approximately 20% were seen once. What was sequenced was blood, either unsorted or a sorted T cell fraction (not recorded which). These receptors were obtained from a male donor with ankylosing spondylitis.

Only a few counts were recorded for this clonotype. The chain has TRBV6-2 or TRBV6-3 and TRBJ2-3; D assignment may be TRBD1 or TRBD2 (5 bases each). CDR1 and CDR2 (germline): MNHEY, SVGEGT. The CDR3 is 11 amino acids. The V and J ends lost 6 bases and 9 bases respectively, with 10 bases between them. The CDR3 coding sequence is TGTGCCAGCAGCCACGGGGCAACGCAGTATTTT. Translating gives CASSHGATQYF.

The chain links TRBV10-3 to TRBJ2-7, with 8 bases fitting TRBD1. The V gene's germline CDR1 is ENHRY and CDR2 SYGVKD. The trim removed 6 bases at V and 5 bases at J, leaving 3 bases unmatched. The CDR3 length is 12 residues. CDR3 sequence reads: CAIRKQGDEQYF. The CDR3 DNA reads TGTGCCATCAGGAAACAGGGGGACGAGCAGTACTTC.

This clonotype was found once. The CDR3 coding sequence is TGTGCCAGCACCCACCGGGACAGGGACAATCAGCCCCAGCATTTT. It codes for CASTHRDRDNQPQHF. This chain joins TRBV12-3 or TRBV12-4 and TRBJ1-5; 9 bases agree with TRBD1. The CDR3 is 15 amino acids. Unmatched junction bases numbered 7, after V lost 7 bases and J lost 3 bases.

The V gene is TRBV21-1, the J gene TRBJ2-1; the table's D call, TRBD1, was not checked against the DNA. TRBV21-1 is tagged as a pseudogene. CDR3 length: 14 residues. CDR3 in amino acids: CASSKAYRGNEQFF. CDR3 nucleotide sequence: TGTGCCAGCAGCAAAGCATATCGGGGGAATGAGCAGTTCTTC.

This clonotype turned up a few times. The chain carries TRBV7-8 and TRBJ1-1; D remains unclear. The CDR3 loop spans 11 amino acids. Between the trimmed V and J ends, which lost 4 bases and 8 bases, there was a span of 8 bases. Germline V gene lookup returns CDR1 SGHVS and CDR2 FQNEAQ. CDR3 nucleotide sequence: TGTGCCAGCAGCTACCTAGTAGAAGCTTTCTTT. Residues: CASSYLVEAFF. Variable domain in full (rest from reference TRBV7-8 and TRBJ1-1): GAGVSQSPRYKVAKRGQDVALRCDPISGHVSLFWYQQALGQGPEFLTYFQNEAQLDKSGLPSDRFFAERPEGSVSTLKIQRTQQEDSAVYLCASSYLVEAFFGQGTRLTVV.

This clonotype has just a few counts. The chain couples TRBV5-1 to TRBJ2-7, with 12 bases identical to TRBD2. Germline CDR1 SGHRS, CDR2 YFSETQ. J gave up 0 bases and V 5 bases, and 6 bases lay outside the gene matches. The CDR3 spans 16 residues. The CDR3, as DNA: TGCGCCAGCAGTGCGGGACTAGCGGGTCCCTCCTACGAGCAGTACTTC. Translating it yields CASSAGLAGPSYEQYF.

The chain joins TRBV2 to TRBJ2-3; TRBD1 is a possible D gene (6 bases). The V gene lost 4 bases and the J gene lost 0 bases, with 8 bases spanning the gap. Per the germline V gene, CDR1 is SNHLY and CDR2 is FYNNEI. The length of the CDR3 is 14 residues. CDR3 protein: CASSATGSTDTQYF. CDR3 DNA sequence: TGTGCCAGCAGTGCCACAGGGAGCACAGATACGCAGTATTTT.

This clonotype was seen more than once but under ten times. V and J are TRBV12-3 or TRBV12-4 and TRBJ2-7, with 8 bases that match TRBD1. The CDR3 spans 15 residues. The V segment lost 6 bases and the J segment 2 bases; nucleotides outside the gene matches: 9. The CDR3 DNA sequence: TGTGCCAGCAGACACGACAGGGGCCCTACCTACGAGCAGTACTTC. This sequence encodes CASRHDRGPTYEQYF.

V and J are TRBV12-3 or TRBV12-4 and TRBJ1-4, with no clear D. This CDR3 comprises 14 residues. Deletions cut 5 bases from V and 8 bases from J, with 15 bases between. CDR3 amino acids: CASSPHPLGEKLFF. The CDR3 DNA reads as TGTGCCAGCAGTCCTCATCCTCTAGGGGAAAAACTGTTTTTT.

The chain couples TRBV28 to TRBJ2-2; D gene uncertain. This CDR3 spans 12 amino acids. Deletions cut 6 bases from V and 10 bases from J, with 12 bases between. Germline values: CDR1 MDHEN, CDR2 SYDVKM. CDR3 nucleotide sequence: TGTGCCAGCAGCGTCGGGTCCTTGGAGCTGTTTTTT. Translating gives CASSVGSLELFF.

The chain couples TRBV7-9 to TRBJ2-7, with 8 positions matching TRBD2. Germline trimming cut 5 bases from V and 5 bases from J; bases unmatched to any gene: 5. The CDR3 has 13 residues. The germline V gene encodes CDR1 SEHNR and CDR2 FQNEAQ (reference sequence). The DNA for the CDR3 is TGTGCCAGCAGCACGGGGGGGTGGGACGAGCAGTACTTC. Encoded protein: CASSTGGWDEQYF.

This chain connects TRBV6-5 to TRBJ1-4; D call uncertain. Trimming cost V 2 bases and J 8 bases, with 12 bases left between them. The CDR3 is made up of 14 amino acids. The germline gives CDR1 MNHEY, CDR2 SVGAGI. For the CDR3, the DNA is TGTGCCAGCAGTTACAGGGTGCGAGAAGAAAAACTGTTTTTT. Translating it yields CASSYRVREEKLFF.

The V call is TRBV7-9, the J call TRBJ2-7; the D is unclear. With 1 base removed from V and 2 bases from J, the gap between germline ends came to 9 bases. The CDR3 is 14 amino acids. The germline V gene encodes CDR1 SEHNR and CDR2 FQNEAQ (reference sequence). DNA for the CDR3: TGTGCCAGCAGCTTAGTTATGGAGCCCTACGAGCAGTACTTC. Its translation is CASSLVMEPYEQYF. Drawing the rest from reference TRBV7-9 and TRBJ2-7, the complete variable domain is DTGVSQNPRHKITKRGQNVTFRCDPISEHNRLYWYRQTLGQGPEFLTYFQNEAQLEKSRLLSDRFSAERPKGSFSTLEIQRTEQGDSAMYLCASSLVMEPYEQYFGPGTRLTVT.

In this sample, this clonotype turned up a few times. The V call is TRBV7-8, the J call TRBJ1-5, with D possibly TRBD1 on 5 matching bases. The CDR3 covers 15 residues. CDR1 is SGHVS and CDR2 is FQNEAQ in the germline V gene. Trimming removed 2 bases from V and 6 bases from J, with 14 bases in between. The CDR3 reads CASSLNEQAAQPQHF. The CDR3 DNA sequence: TGTGCCAGCAGCTTAAACGAACAGGCGGCTCAGCCCCAGCATTTT.

J is TRBJ2-5 and V is TRBV6-2 or TRBV6-3; no firm D call. The CDR3 contains 14 residues. Per germline, CDR1 MNHEY and CDR2 SVGEGT. V was clipped by 2 bases and J by 7 bases, with 14 bases between them. The CDR3 is CASSYPDPGRTQYF. CDR3 in DNA: TGTGCCAGCAGTTACCCGGACCCTGGGCGGACCCAGTACTTC.

J is TRBJ2-3 and V is TRBV27; tentative D call: TRBD2 (6 bases). The ends were cut back, 6 bases at V and 5 bases at J, with 18 bases in the middle. This CDR3 has 15 residues. Germline V CDR1 and CDR2: MNHEY, SMNVEV (reference sequence). CDR3 in DNA: TGTGCCAGCAGGAGACTAGTTACAGGTGTAGATACGCAGTATTTT. This translates into CASRRLVTGVDTQYF.